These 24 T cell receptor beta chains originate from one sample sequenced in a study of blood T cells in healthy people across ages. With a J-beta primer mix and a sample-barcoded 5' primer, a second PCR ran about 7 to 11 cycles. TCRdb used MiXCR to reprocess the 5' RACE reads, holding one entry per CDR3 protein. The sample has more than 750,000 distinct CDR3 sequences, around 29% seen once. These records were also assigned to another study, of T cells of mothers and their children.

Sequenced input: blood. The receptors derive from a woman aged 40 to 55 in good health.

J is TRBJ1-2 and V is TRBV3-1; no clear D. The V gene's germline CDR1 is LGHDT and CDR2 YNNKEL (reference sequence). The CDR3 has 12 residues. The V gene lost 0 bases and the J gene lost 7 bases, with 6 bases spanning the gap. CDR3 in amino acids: CASSQDFSGYTF. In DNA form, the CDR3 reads TGTGCCAGCAGCCAAGATTTCTCTGGCTACACCTTC.

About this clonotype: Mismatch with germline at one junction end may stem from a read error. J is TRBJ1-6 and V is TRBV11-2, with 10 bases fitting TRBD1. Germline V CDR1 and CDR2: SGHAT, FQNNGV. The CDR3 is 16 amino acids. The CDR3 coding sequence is TGTGCCAGCAGTTTAGGGGACAGGGGCCCCAATTCACCCCTCCACTTT. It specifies CASSLGDRGPNSPLHF. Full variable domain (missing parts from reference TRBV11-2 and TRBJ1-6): EAGVAQSPRYKIIEKRQSVAFWCNPISGHATLYWYQQILGQGPKLLIQFQNNGVVDDSQLPKDRFSAERLKGVDSTLKIQPAKLEDSAVYLCASSLGDRGPNSPLHFGNGTRLTVT.

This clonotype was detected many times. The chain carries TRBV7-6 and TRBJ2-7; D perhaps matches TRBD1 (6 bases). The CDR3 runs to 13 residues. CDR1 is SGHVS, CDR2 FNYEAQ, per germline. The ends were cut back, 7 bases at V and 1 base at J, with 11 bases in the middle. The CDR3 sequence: CASTGADSYEQYF. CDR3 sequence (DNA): TGTGCCAGCACAGGGGCGGATTCCTACGAGCAGTACTTC.

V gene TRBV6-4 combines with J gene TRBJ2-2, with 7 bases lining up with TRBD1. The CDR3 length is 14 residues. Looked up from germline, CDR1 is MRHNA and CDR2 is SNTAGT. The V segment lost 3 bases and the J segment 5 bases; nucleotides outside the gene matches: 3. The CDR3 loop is CASSEQGSTGELFF. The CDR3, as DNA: TGTGCCAGCAGTGAACAGGGGAGTACCGGGGAGCTGTTTTTT.

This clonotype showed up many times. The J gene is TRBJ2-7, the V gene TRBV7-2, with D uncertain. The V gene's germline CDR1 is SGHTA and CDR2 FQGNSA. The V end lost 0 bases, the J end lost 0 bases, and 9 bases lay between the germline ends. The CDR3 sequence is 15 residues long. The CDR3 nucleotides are TGTGCCAGCAGCTTAGCTGGGGTCAGCTCCTACGAGCAGTACTTC. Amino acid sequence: CASSLAGVSSYEQYF.

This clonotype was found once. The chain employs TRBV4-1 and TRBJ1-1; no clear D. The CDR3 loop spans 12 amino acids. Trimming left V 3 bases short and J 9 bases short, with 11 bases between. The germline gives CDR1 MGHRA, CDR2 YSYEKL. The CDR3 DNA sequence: TGCGCCAGCAGCCACAACGACGGCCAAGCTTTCTTT. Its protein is CASSHNDGQAFF.

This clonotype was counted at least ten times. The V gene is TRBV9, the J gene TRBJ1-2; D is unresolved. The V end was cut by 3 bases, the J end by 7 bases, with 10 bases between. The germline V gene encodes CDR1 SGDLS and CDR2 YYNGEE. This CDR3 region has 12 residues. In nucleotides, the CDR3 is TGTGCCAGCAGCGCAACCTCCCGTGGCTACACCTTC. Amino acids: CASSATSRGYTF.

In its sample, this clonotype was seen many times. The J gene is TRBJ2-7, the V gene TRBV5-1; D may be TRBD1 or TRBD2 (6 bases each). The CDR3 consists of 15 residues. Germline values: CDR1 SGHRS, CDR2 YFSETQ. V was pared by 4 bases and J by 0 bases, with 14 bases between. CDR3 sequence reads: CASSRGGWSSYEQYF. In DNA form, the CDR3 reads TGCGCCAGCAGCCGAGGGGGGTGGAGCTCCTACGAGCAGTACTTC.

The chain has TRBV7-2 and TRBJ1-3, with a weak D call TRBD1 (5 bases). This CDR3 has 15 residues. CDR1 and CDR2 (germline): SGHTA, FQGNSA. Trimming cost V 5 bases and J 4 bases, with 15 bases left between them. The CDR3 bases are TGTGCCAGCAGCCCCGCCACCGGGGGAGGAAACACCATATATTTT. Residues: CASSPATGGGNTIYF.

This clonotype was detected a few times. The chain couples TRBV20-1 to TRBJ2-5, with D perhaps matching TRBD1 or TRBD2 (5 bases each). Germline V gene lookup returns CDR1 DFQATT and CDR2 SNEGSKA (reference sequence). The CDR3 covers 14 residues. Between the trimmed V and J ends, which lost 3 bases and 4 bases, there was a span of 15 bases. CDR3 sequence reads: CSAREPGPIETQYF. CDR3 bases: TGCAGTGCTAGGGAACCGGGACCCATAGAGACCCAGTACTTC.

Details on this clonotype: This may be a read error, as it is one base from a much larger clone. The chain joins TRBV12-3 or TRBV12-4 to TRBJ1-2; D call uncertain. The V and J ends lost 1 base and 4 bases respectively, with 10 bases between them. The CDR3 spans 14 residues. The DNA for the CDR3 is TGTGCCAGCAGTTTAGACCAGGTTAGCTATGGCTACACCTTC. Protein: CASSLDQVSYGYTF.

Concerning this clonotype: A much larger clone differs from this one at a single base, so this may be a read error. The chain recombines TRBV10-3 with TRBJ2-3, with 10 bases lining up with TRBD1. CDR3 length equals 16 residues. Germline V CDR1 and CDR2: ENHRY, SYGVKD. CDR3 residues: CAISDWTGGSTDAQYF. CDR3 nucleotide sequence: TGTGCCATCAGTGATTGGACAGGGGGGTCCACAGATGCGCAGTATTTT.

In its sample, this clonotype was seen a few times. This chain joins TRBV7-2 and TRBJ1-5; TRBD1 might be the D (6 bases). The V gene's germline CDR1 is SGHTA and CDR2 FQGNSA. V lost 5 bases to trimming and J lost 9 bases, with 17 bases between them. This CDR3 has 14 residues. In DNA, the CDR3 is TGTGCCAGCAGCCCCGCGGGGGCTGAACGGCCCCAGCATTTT. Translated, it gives CASSPAGAERPQHF.

The CDR3: CASSPVSPGGVDYGYTF. In nucleotides, the CDR3 is TGTGCCAGCAGCCCAGTCTCGCCGGGGGGGGTGGACTATGGCTACACCTTC. The rearrangement joins TRBV7-8 to TRBJ1-2; D perhaps matches TRBD1 (5 bases). The CDR3 extends over 17 amino acids. V was shortened by 5 bases and J by 3 bases, with 22 bases between the two germline ends. Germline lookup yields CDR1 SGHVS and CDR2 FQNEAQ.

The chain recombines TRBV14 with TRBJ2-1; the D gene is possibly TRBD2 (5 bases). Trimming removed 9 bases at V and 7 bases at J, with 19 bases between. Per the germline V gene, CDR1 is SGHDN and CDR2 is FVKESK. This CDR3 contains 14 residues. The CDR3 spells CASKDSGKMNEQFF. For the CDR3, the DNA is TGTGCCAGTAAGGATTCGGGAAAAATGAATGAGCAGTTCTTC.

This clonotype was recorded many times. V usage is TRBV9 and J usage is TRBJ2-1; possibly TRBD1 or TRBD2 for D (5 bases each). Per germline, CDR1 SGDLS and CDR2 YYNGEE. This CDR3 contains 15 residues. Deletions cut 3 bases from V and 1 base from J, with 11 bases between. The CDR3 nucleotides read TGTGCCAGCAGCGGGGGGTACAGTTCCTACAATGAGCAGTTCTTC. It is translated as CASSGGYSSYNEQFF.

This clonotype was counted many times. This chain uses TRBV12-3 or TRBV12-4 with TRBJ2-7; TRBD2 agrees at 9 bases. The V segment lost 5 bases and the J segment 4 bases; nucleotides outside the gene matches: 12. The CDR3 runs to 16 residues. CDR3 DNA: TGTGCCAGCAGTACAGTTAGCGGGGGCGGTCTTTACGAGCAGTACTTC. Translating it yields CASSTVSGGGLYEQYF.

CDR3 in amino acids: CASRPAAGYEQYF. The CDR3 region has the DNA TGCGCCAGCAGACCGGCGGCGGGCTACGAGCAGTACTTC. V is TRBV5-1 and J is TRBJ2-7; D is possibly TRBD2 (5 bases). V lost 5 bases and J lost 3, with 12 bases in between. Germline V CDR1 and CDR2: SGHRS, YFSETQ. The CDR3 covers 13 residues.

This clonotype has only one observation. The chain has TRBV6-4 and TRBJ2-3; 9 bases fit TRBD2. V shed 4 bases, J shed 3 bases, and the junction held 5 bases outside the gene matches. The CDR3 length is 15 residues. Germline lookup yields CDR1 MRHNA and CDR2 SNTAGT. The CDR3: CASSGISGGTDTQYF. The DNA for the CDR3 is TGTGCCAGCAGTGGCATCAGCGGGGGGACAGATACGCAGTATTTT.

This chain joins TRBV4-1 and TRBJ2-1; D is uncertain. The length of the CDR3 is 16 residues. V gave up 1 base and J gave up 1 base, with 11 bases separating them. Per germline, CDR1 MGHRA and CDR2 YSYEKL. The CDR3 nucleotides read TGCGCCAGCAGCCAAGTCGACCTGATGTCCTACAATGAGCAGTTCTTC. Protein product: CASSQVDLMSYNEQFF.

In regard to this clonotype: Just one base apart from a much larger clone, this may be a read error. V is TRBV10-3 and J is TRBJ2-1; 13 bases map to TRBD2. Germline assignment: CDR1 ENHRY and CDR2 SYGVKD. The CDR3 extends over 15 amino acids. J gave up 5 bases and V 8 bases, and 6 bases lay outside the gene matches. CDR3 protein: CAIGRTSGGHNEQFF. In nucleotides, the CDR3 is TGTGCCATCGGGAGGACTAGCGGGGGCCACAATGAGCAGTTCTTC.

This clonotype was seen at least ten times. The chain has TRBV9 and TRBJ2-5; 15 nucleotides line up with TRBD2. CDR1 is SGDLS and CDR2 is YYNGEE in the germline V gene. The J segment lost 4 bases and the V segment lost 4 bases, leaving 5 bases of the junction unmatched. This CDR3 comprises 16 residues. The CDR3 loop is CASSTGLAGGLETQYF. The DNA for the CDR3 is TGTGCCAGCAGCACCGGACTAGCGGGGGGGCTAGAGACCCAGTACTTC.

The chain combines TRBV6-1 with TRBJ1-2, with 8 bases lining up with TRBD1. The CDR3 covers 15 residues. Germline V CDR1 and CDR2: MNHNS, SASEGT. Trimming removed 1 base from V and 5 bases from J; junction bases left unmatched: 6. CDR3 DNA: TGTGCCAGCAGTGAAGAGAGACAGGGGCGGTATGGCTACACCTTC. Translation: CASSEERQGRYGYTF.

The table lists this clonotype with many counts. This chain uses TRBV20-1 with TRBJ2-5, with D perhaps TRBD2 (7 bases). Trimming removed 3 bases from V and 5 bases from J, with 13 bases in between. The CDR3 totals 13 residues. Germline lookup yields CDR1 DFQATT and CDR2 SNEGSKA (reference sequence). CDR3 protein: CSASGGPGETQYF. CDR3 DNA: TGCAGTGCTAGCGGGGGGCCAGGGGAGACCCAGTACTTC.